This entry lists 10 T cell receptor beta chains sequenced from one sample in a study of control samples from healthy donors and cancer patients. TCRdb keeps only in-frame clones here, not all; method: immunoSEQ multiplex PCR. The table lists some 150,000 clones, about 94% of them singletons. The sample was blood. These receptors originate from a man between 40 and 49 years old in good health.

This clone occurred once. This chain uses TRBV6-5 with TRBJ2-1; maybe TRBD2 (6 bases). Trimming removed 2 bases from V and 4 bases from J, with 15 bases in between. The CDR3 runs to 16 residues. Germline V gene data show CDR1 as MNHEY and CDR2 as SVGAGI. The CDR3, as DNA: TGTGCCAGCAGTTACGGGGGACTGGCGGGGTACAATGAGCAGTTCTTC. Its translation: CASSYGGLAGYNEQFF.

This clone was seen a single time. This sample includes further DNA sequences coding for the same CDR3. CDR3 bases: TGTGCCAGCAGTTTCGGACCGAGCACAGATACGCAGTATTTT. It translates to CASSFGPSTDTQYF. J is TRBJ2-3 and V is TRBV7-2; D remains unclear. Germline values: CDR1 SGHTA, CDR2 FQGNSA. The CDR3 has 14 amino acids. V was cut by 6 bases and J by 0 bases, with 10 bases left in between.

The chain couples TRBV6-6 to TRBJ1-1; 7 positions agree with TRBD1. This CDR3 has 14 amino acids. V shed 2 bases, J shed 4 bases, and the junction held 4 bases outside the gene matches. Germline V gene lookup returns CDR1 MNHNY and CDR2 SVGAGI (reference sequence). This chain's CDR3 is CASSYPGGTTEAFF. The CDR3 DNA follows: TGTGCCAGCAGTTACCCAGGGGGTACCACTGAAGCTTTCTTT.

The chain uses TRBV11-2 and TRBJ2-7; D is tentatively TRBD1 or TRBD2 (5 bases each). V gave up 3 bases and J gave up 0 bases, with 12 bases separating them. Germline V gene sequence: CDR1 SGHAT, CDR2 FQNNGV. This CDR3 contains 15 residues. DNA of the CDR3: TGTGCCAGCAGCTTGGAGAGGGGTCACTCCTACGAGCAGTACTTC. Protein sequence: CASSLERGHSYEQYF.

The CDR3 bases are TGCGCCAGCAGTGAGTCGAAAGGGGACCAGCCCCAGCATTTT. It codes for CASSESKGDQPQHF. The chain has TRBV10-2 and TRBJ1-5; tentative D call: TRBD1 (5 bases). Germline lookup yields CDR1 WSHSY and CDR2 SAAADI. The CDR3 length is 14 residues. V was shortened by 0 bases and J by 7 bases, with 10 bases between the two germline ends.

This chain joins TRBV6-6 and TRBJ1-5; a possible D gene is TRBD1 (5 bases). Germline CDR1 and CDR2: MNHNY and SVGAGI (reference sequence). This CDR3 is built from 15 residues. The V end was cut by 6 bases, the J end by 0 bases, with 12 bases between. The CDR3, as DNA: TGTGCCAGCAGATCGAGGGGCAATAGCAATCAGCCCCAGCATTTT. Its protein product is CASRSRGNSNQPQHF.

J is TRBJ2-1 and V is TRBV11-2, with a possible D match to TRBD2 (6 bases). The V and J ends lost 1 base and 14 bases respectively, with 12 bases between them. CDR1 is SGHAT and CDR2 is FQNNGV in the germline V gene. CDR3 size: 12 residues. The CDR3 protein is CASSLGTAGKFF. CDR3 DNA: TGTGCCAGCAGCTTAGGGACGGCGGGGAAGTTCTTC.

This chain uses TRBV5-1 with TRBJ2-3, with D perhaps TRBD1 or TRBD2 (5 bases each). V dropped 4 bases and J dropped 0 bases, with 9 bases sitting between them. CDR1 and CDR2 from the germline V gene are SGHRS and YFSETQ. The CDR3 consists of 14 residues. The chain's CDR3 is CASSPGPSTDTQYF. For the CDR3, the DNA is TGCGCCAGCAGCCCGGGACCCAGCACAGATACGCAGTATTTT.

This sequence joins TRBV7-9 and TRBJ2-2; D ambiguous. Germline lookup yields CDR1 SEHNR and CDR2 FQNEAQ (reference sequence). The V end lost 6 bases, the J end lost 10 bases, and 18 bases lay between the germline ends. The CDR3 has 14 amino acids. The CDR3 here is CASRRTEQTLELFF. As DNA, the CDR3 is TGTGCCAGCAGGAGGACGGAACAAACACTGGAGCTGTTTTTT.

As DNA, the CDR3 is TGCGCCAGCAGCTTGCCAGACCAAGAGACCCAGTACTTC. The encoded protein is CASSLPDQETQYF. The rearrangement links TRBV5-1 to TRBJ2-5; no reliable D call. Deletions cut 1 base from V and 0 bases from J, with 4 bases between. From germline, CDR1 is SGHRS and CDR2 YFSETQ. This CDR3 is 13 amino acids long.